A single sample is the source of the 7 T cell receptor beta chains below, sequenced in a study of human T cells and chemical hapten exposure. Noted time point: healthy volunteer bleed at 2 weeks. Someone pulled total RNA out of unfractionated whole blood. TCRdb itself ran the RACE reads through MiXCR, one entry per CDR3 protein. The sample has some 50,000 distinct CDR3 sequences; less than 4.5% are singletons. The sequencing sample was made of whole blood. The source of these receptors is a human donor in good health. Some clones in this sample may be carry-over from other donors' samples.

This clonotype was seen only a few times. The V gene is TRBV3-1, the J gene TRBJ1-1; D gene ambiguous. The CDR3 length is 13 residues. CDR1 and CDR2 from the germline V gene are LGHDT and YNNKEL (reference sequence). Trimming pared 2 bases from V and 4 bases from J, leaving 8 bases between. For the CDR3, the DNA is TGTGCCAGCAGCCAACTGGGGAGCACTGAAGCTTTCTTT. This translates into CASSQLGSTEAFF.

V and J are TRBV5-6 and TRBJ2-6, with D perhaps TRBD1 (6 bases). Trimming removed 4 bases at V and 6 bases at J, with 14 bases between. The CDR3 is 15 residues long. Germline V gene lookup returns CDR1 SGHDT and CDR2 YYEEEE. CDR3 nucleotides: TGTGCCAGCAGCGGCAGGGGTTCCGCGGCCAACGTCCTGACTTTC. Its protein is CASSGRGSAANVLTF.

Remarks on this clonotype: This may stem from a read error, because a much larger clone lies one nucleotide away. V is TRBV28 and J is TRBJ2-6; 9 positions match TRBD1. The CDR3 extends over 18 amino acids. Germline V gene data show CDR1 as MDHEN and CDR2 as SYDVKM. The CDR3: CTSSLRDRELSGANVLTF. Here the CDR3 DNA reads TGTACCAGCAGTTTAAGGGACAGGGAACTGAGCGGGGCCAACGTCCTGACTTTC.

This clonotype was observed at least ten times. The chain links TRBV6-1 to TRBJ2-1, with 11 positions matching TRBD2. Per germline, CDR1 MNHNS and CDR2 SASEGT. The CDR3 is made up of 15 amino acids. Germline trimming cut 5 bases from V and 4 bases from J; bases unmatched to any gene: 4. The CDR3 region is CASSPGLADYNEQFF. The CDR3 nucleotides read TGTGCCAGCAGTCCGGGACTAGCGGATTACAATGAGCAGTTCTTC.

The V and J genes are TRBV25-1 and TRBJ2-7, with TRBD1 matching over 7 bases. Germline assignment: CDR1 MGHDK and CDR2 SYGVNS. The CDR3 extends over 15 amino acids. The V segment lost 5 bases and the J segment 0 bases; nucleotides outside the gene matches: 7. CDR3 amino acids: CASSKTGASSYEQYF. CDR3 DNA sequence: TGTGCCAGCAGTAAAACAGGGGCCAGCTCCTACGAGCAGTACTTC.

This clonotype was detected ten times or more. The chain employs TRBV9 and TRBJ2-2; weak D call: TRBD1 (6 bases). The CDR3 covers 16 residues. V gave up 1 base and J gave up 5 bases, with 15 bases separating them. In germline, CDR1 is SGDLS, CDR2 YYNGEE. The CDR3 DNA follows: TGTGCCAGCAGCGTAACAGGGAGCGTTGTAACCGGGGAGCTGTTTTTT. This sequence encodes CASSVTGSVVTGELFF.

This clonotype was found many times. The chain joins TRBV5-1 to TRBJ1-6; a possible D gene is TRBD1 (6 bases). V was pared by 4 bases and J by 7 bases, with 15 bases between. The CDR3 is 15 residues long. Germline V gives CDR1 SGHRS, CDR2 YFSETQ. As DNA, the CDR3 is TGCGCCAGCAGCGTGGGACACGGTGGAAATTCACCCCTCCACTTT. As protein: CASSVGHGGNSPLHF.